The 19 T cell receptor beta chains below were found in one sample sequenced in a study of T cells in localized non-small cell lung cancer (dated by TCRdb to the early 2020s). Library preparation employed the immunoSEQ multiplex PCR assay. TCRdb carries this immuneACCESS record with in-frame sequences only. Its versions omit some clonotypes, under half of them owing to an unresolved V gene in the studies checked, with the rest unexplained. In all, the sample holds around 55,000 clones, and about 88% of those were seen once. About 17% of the sample is held by the ten biggest clonotypes. The material was PBMCs, obtained before any cancer treatment. The receptor source for this set is a female donor with stage II lung adenocarcinoma.

This clone came up once. A much more abundant neighbour one base away suggests this may be a read error. This sequence joins TRBV5-1 and TRBJ2-7, with D maybe TRBD2 (5 bases). The V and J ends lost 0 bases and 3 bases respectively, with 13 bases between them. CDR1 and CDR2 (germline): SGHRS, YFSETQ. This CDR3 has 15 residues. The CDR3 nucleotides read TGCGCCAGCAGCTTGGTCGTCGGGGTGGACTACGAGCAGTACTTC. Encoded protein: CASSLVVGVDYEQYF.

The chain couples TRBV11-2 to TRBJ1-2; TRBD1 might be the D (6 bases). Germline V CDR1 and CDR2: SGHAT, FQNNGV. The CDR3 extends over 12 amino acids. V gave up 5 bases and J gave up 4 bases, with 8 bases separating them. The CDR3 protein is CASSPQGYGYTF. DNA of the CDR3: TGTGCCAGCAGCCCACAGGGCTATGGCTACACCTTC.

This chain joins TRBV27 and TRBJ1-6; D gene ambiguous. The CDR3 is made up of 16 amino acids. The ends were cut back, 5 bases at V and 2 bases at J, with 13 bases in the middle. CDR1 MNHEY and CDR2 SMNVEV come from the germline V gene (reference sequence). The CDR3 region is CASSEGGVAYNSPLHF. Written as DNA, the CDR3 is TGTGCCAGCAGTGAGGGCGGGGTCGCCTATAATTCACCCCTCCACTTT.

The sample holds one count of this clone. The V call is TRBV7-9, the J call TRBJ2-1; 7 nucleotides line up with TRBD2. Looked up from germline, CDR1 is SEHNR and CDR2 is FQNEAQ (reference sequence). Trimming at V came to 7 bases and at J to 7 bases, leaving 1 base not matched to a gene. This CDR3 contains 11 residues. For the CDR3, the DNA is TGTGCCAGCACCGGGGGGAATGAGCAGTTCTTC. Translation: CASTGGNEQFF.

The genes are TRBV5-1 and TRBJ1-3, with TRBD1 as a possible D gene (6 bases). V shed 4 bases and J shed 0 bases, with 8 bases lying between them. CDR3 size: 14 residues. The germline CDR1 and CDR2 sequences are SGHRS and YFSETQ. CDR3 loop: CASSPGVSGNTIYF. The CDR3 DNA reads as TGCGCCAGCAGCCCAGGGGTCTCTGGAAACACCATATATTTT.

The chain joins TRBV7-6 to TRBJ2-3; D gene unclear. The CDR3 is 12 amino acids. The ends were cut back, 4 bases at V and 2 bases at J, with 4 bases in the middle. From germline, CDR1 is SGHVS and CDR2 FNYEAQ. The CDR3, as DNA: TGTGCCAGCAGCTACTCCACAGATACGCAGTATTTT. It is translated as CASSYSTDTQYF.

CDR3 region: CASSGGHRGDQETQYF. CDR3 in DNA: TGTGCCAGCAGTGGGGGACATCGAGGGGACCAAGAGACCCAGTACTTC. This rearrangement joins TRBV9 to TRBJ2-5; tentatively, D is TRBD1 (6 bases). The CDR3 covers 16 residues. Trimming took off 5 bases at V and 0 bases at J, with 17 bases between the two ends. The germline V gene encodes CDR1 SGDLS and CDR2 YYNGEE.

This clone is medium-sized by share. The V and J genes are TRBV6-6 and TRBJ1-1; D remains ambiguous. Germline V gene sequence: CDR1 MNHNY, CDR2 SVGAGI (reference sequence). V was cut by 5 bases and J by 1 base, with 8 bases left in between. The CDR3 is 13 amino acids. The CDR3 region has the DNA TGTGCCAGCAGTCAACAGAAGAACACTGAAGCTTTCTTT. The encoded protein is CASSQQKNTEAFF.

This chain connects TRBV29-1 to TRBJ2-2; D unresolved. This CDR3 comprises 15 residues. CDR1 SQVTM and CDR2 ANQGSEA come from the germline V gene. Deletions cut 6 bases from V and 1 base from J, with 15 bases between. The CDR3: CSVLSGSGNTGELFF. The CDR3 DNA reads TGCAGCGTACTCTCCGGTTCGGGGAACACCGGGGAGCTGTTTTTT.

This clone was seen once. V and J are TRBV5-1 and TRBJ2-5, with 7 bases lining up with TRBD2. This CDR3 comprises 18 residues. Germline V lookup: CDR1 SGHRS, CDR2 YFSETQ. The ends lost 2 bases at V and 5 bases at J; junction bases unmatched: 18. The CDR3 loop reads CASSFSRQSGVMGETQYF. The DNA of the CDR3 is TGCGCCAGCAGCTTCTCGCGGCAGAGCGGGGTTATGGGGGAGACCCAGTACTTC.

This chain connects TRBV6-6 to TRBJ1-1; 9 positions agree with TRBD1. The V and J ends lost 10 bases and 4 bases, in that order; junction bases with no gene match: 4. The CDR3 loop spans 12 amino acids. The germline V gene has CDR1 MNHNY and CDR2 SVGAGI (reference sequence). CDR3 region: CATRQGGTEAFF. The DNA for the CDR3 is TGTGCCACTAGACAGGGGGGCACTGAAGCTTTCTTT.

A single count supports this clone. CDR3 in amino acids: CASSGTSSGFSEQYF. The CDR3 nucleotides are TGTGCCAGCAGCGGGACTAGCAGTGGGTTCTCCGAGCAGTACTTC. The rearrangement joins TRBV7-2 to TRBJ2-7, with 9 positions matching TRBD2. With 5 bases clipped from V and 6 bases from J, the junction kept 11 bases outside the gene matches. Germline V gene data show CDR1 as SGHTA and CDR2 as FQGNSA. CDR3 length: 15 amino acids.

The chain couples TRBV6-6 to TRBJ1-1; 9 bases line up with TRBD1. Unmatched junction bases numbered 3, after V lost 5 bases and J lost 2 bases. The CDR3 consists of 14 residues. In germline, CDR1 is MNHNY, CDR2 SVGAGI (reference sequence). The CDR3 sequence is CASSRTGANTEAFF. Here the CDR3 DNA reads TGTGCCAGCAGTCGGACAGGGGCCAACACTGAAGCTTTCTTT.

The chain has TRBV5-6 and TRBJ2-1, with D unclear. The V end was cut by 5 bases, the J end by 6 bases, with 9 bases between. There are 12 residues in the CDR3. The germline gives CDR1 SGHDT, CDR2 YYEEEE. The CDR3 region has the DNA TGTGCCAGCAGGGCTAGATTCAATGAGCAGTTCTTC. Translation gives CASRARFNEQFF. The whole variable domain, filled in from reference TRBV5-6 and TRBJ2-1, reads DAGVTQSPTHLIKTRGQQVTLRCSPKSGHDTVSWYQQALGQGPQFIFQYYEEEERQRGNFPDRFSGHQFPNYSSELNVNALLLGDSALYLCASRARFNEQFFGPGTRLTVL.

This clone was seen only a few times. This chain connects TRBV2 to TRBJ2-1, with 10 bases matching TRBD1. Germline loops: CDR1 SNHLY, CDR2 FYNNEI. V lost 2 bases, J lost 4 bases, and 2 bases stayed unmatched. The CDR3 runs 15 residues. CDR3 in amino acids: CASSEWDRGYNEQFF. In DNA, the CDR3 is TGTGCCAGCAGTGAATGGGACAGGGGTTACAATGAGCAGTTCTTC.

In nucleotides, the CDR3 is TGTGCCATCAGTGATGGGCAGGGGGGTGAAAAACTGTTTTTT. Its translation is CAISDGQGGEKLFF. The rearrangement uses TRBV10-3 and TRBJ1-4; 7 nucleotides align to TRBD1. Trimming removed 3 bases from V and 7 bases from J; junction bases left unmatched: 5. CDR1 and CDR2 from the germline V gene are ENHRY and SYGVKD. CDR3 length equals 14 residues.

V usage is TRBV4-1 and J usage is TRBJ2-7, with D perhaps being TRBD1 or TRBD2 (6 bases each). The CDR3 consists of 14 residues. Looked up from germline, CDR1 is MGHRA and CDR2 is YSYEKL. The V gene lost 2 bases and the J gene lost 4 bases, with 12 bases spanning the gap. The CDR3 region has the DNA TGCGCCAGCAGCCAACCCGGGGGCCTATACGAGCAGTACTTC. Its translation is CASSQPGGLYEQYF.

The chain links TRBV4-2 to TRBJ1-6; D unresolved. This CDR3 is 15 amino acids long. The V and J ends lost 0 bases and 14 bases respectively, with 17 bases between them. The germline CDR1 and CDR2 sequences are LGHNA and YNFKEQ. CDR3: CASSQDANLFGTLHF. The CDR3 bases are TGTGCCAGCAGCCAAGATGCGAACCTCTTCGGGACCCTCCACTTT.

The chain has TRBV19 and TRBJ1-2, with 7 bases matching TRBD1. CDR1 is LNHDA, CDR2 SQIVND, per germline (reference sequence). There are 15 residues in the CDR3. The junction had 10 bases not matched to a gene; V was cut back by 2 bases and J by 7 bases. CDR3 bases: TGTGCCAGTAGTATAACCCCGACAGGGAGCGGTGGCTACACCTTC. Protein: CASSITPTGSGGYTF.